This T cell receptor (beta chain) originates from a study of T cell responses to AZD1222 COVID-19 vaccine. TCRdb's copy holds only in-frame clones and misses some; the assay was immunoSEQ multiplex PCR. The repertoire has some 170,000 clones, over 80% of them found once; the top ten carry approximately 4%. This clone came up once. No antigen is known for it. Per the germline V gene, CDR1 is SGHRS and CDR2 is YFSETQ. This CDR3 has 14 residues. Trimming took 4 bases from V and 1 from J, leaving 11 bases between them. Broader study findings: Spike-specific TCR breadth and depth rose after two AZD1222 doses. Across the whole spike, CD4 TCRs peaked at regions 160-218 and 743-854. The sample set comprised mostly white British donors with more females, and clonal diversity was possibly underestimated. Seropositive AZD1222 recipients at baseline numbered only five or six.

The source material was peripheral blood, sampled 28 days after the second dose of the MenACWY control vaccine. The clonotype comes from an adult who received the MenACWY meningococcal vaccine as a control. The chain links TRBV5-1 to TRBJ1-1; tentatively, D is TRBD1 (5 bases). The CDR3 region is CASSTPGTNTEAFF. In nucleotides, the CDR3 is TGCGCCAGCAGCACTCCCGGGACGAACACTGAAGCTTTCTTT.